The 29 T cell receptor beta chains below come from one sample, sequenced in a study of cytomegalovirus exposure and HLA in healthy donors. A multiplex PCR was run with 60 Vbeta primers and 13 Jbeta primers. This table comes from immunoSEQ multiplex PCR, and its TCRdb copy is limited to in-frame clones, with some not included. The sample has about 130,000 clones. Sequenced sample: PBMCs. These receptors came from a woman aged 40 to 55 in good health and CMV-seropositive.

The rearrangement links TRBV7-9 to TRBJ2-3; D perhaps matches TRBD2 (5 bases). The V end lost 2 bases, the J end lost 3 bases, and 9 bases lay between the germline ends. The CDR3 is 14 amino acids. CDR1 is SEHNR, CDR2 FQNEAQ, per germline (reference sequence). The CDR3 protein is CASSLSSVTDTQYF. The CDR3 DNA is TGTGCCAGCAGCTTAAGTAGCGTGACAGATACGCAGTATTTT.

The gene calls are TRBV19 and TRBJ1-3; the match to TRBD1 covers 8 bases. Trimming took 10 bases from V and 4 from J; bases not matched to a gene: 9. Germline-derived CDR1 and CDR2 are LNHDA and SQIVND (reference sequence). The CDR3 loop spans 14 amino acids. The DNA for the CDR3 is TGTGCCACTAGGCCGGGACAGGTGGGAAACACCATATATTTT. This codes for CATRPGQVGNTIYF.

The chain carries TRBV5-8 and TRBJ2-1; no firm D call. Germline loops: CDR1 SGHTS, CDR2 YDEGEE. This CDR3 region has 12 residues. Deletions cut 3 bases from V and 2 bases from J, with 3 bases between. The CDR3 region has the DNA TGTGCCAGCAGCTCTCCCTACAATGAGCAGTTCTTC. Protein product: CASSSPYNEQFF.

This chain links TRBV9 with TRBJ2-7; 8 nucleotides match TRBD1. CDR1 SGDLS and CDR2 YYNGEE come from the germline V gene. J gave up 2 bases and V 3 bases, and 13 bases lay outside the gene matches. This CDR3 has 17 amino acids. The CDR3 sequence: CASSANPDRGFTYEQYF. The CDR3 DNA sequence: TGTGCCAGCAGCGCTAACCCTGACAGGGGTTTCACCTACGAGCAGTACTTC.

The chain is built from TRBV2 and TRBJ2-3, with D tentatively TRBD1 (6 bases). Germline V CDR1 and CDR2: SNHLY, FYNNEI. Deletions cut 9 bases from V and 5 bases from J, with 18 bases between. CDR3 size: 14 residues. CDR3 coding DNA: TGTGCCAGTTCGGGGCTTTTACAGGGAGATACGCAGTATTTT. This codes for CASSGLLQGDTQYF.

The chain links TRBV29-1 to TRBJ1-2; TRBD1 matches at 8 bases. Trimming at V came to 0 bases and at J to 5 bases, leaving 8 bases not matched to a gene. This CDR3 is built from 15 residues. Germline V gives CDR1 SQVTM, CDR2 ANQGSEA. CDR3 residues: CSVEDPIRTGYGYTF. The CDR3 DNA follows: TGCAGCGTTGAAGATCCGATCCGGACAGGGTATGGCTACACCTTC.

This sequence joins TRBV4-1 and TRBJ2-7; 12 nucleotides line up with TRBD2. The CDR3 has 16 amino acids. The germline V gene has CDR1 MGHRA and CDR2 YSYEKL. J gave up 2 bases and V 0 bases, and 2 bases lay outside the gene matches. The CDR3 coding sequence is TGCGCCAGCAGCCAAGAAAGACTAGCGGGAGCCTACGAGCAGTACTTC. This sequence encodes CASSQERLAGAYEQYF.

CDR3 sequence reads: CASSKPGLAYNEQFF. The CDR3 DNA follows: TGTGCCAGCAGCAAACCGGGACTAGCCTACAATGAGCAGTTCTTC. The J gene is TRBJ2-1, the V gene TRBV7-3, with 8 bases lining up with TRBD2. Trimming cost V 5 bases and J 2 bases; bases outside gene matches: 5. Per the germline V gene, CDR1 is SGHTA and CDR2 is FQGTGA. This CDR3 contains 15 residues.

The chain uses TRBV4-1 and TRBJ2-7; 10 bases align to TRBD2. The V gene end was trimmed by 1 base and the J gene end by 2 bases; junction bases not matched to a gene: 5. The CDR3 consists of 16 residues. Germline lookup yields CDR1 MGHRA and CDR2 YSYEKL. CDR3 amino acids: CASSQASGRTPYEQYF. The DNA for the CDR3 is TGCGCCAGCAGCCAAGCTAGCGGGAGAACACCCTACGAGCAGTACTTC.

This chain joins TRBV25-1 and TRBJ1-1; D is ambiguous. Trimming took off 6 bases at V and 5 bases at J, with 13 bases between the two ends. The CDR3 consists of 13 residues. CDR1 MGHDK and CDR2 SYGVNS come from the germline V gene. The CDR3 loop reads CASSEIYGTEAFF. Written as DNA, the CDR3 is TGTGCCAGCAGCGAAATCTACGGGACTGAAGCTTTCTTT.

The chain has TRBV7-9 and TRBJ1-1, with 11 bases identical to TRBD1. The germline V gene has CDR1 SEHNR and CDR2 FQNEAQ (reference sequence). CDR3 length: 16 residues. J was trimmed by 5 bases and V by 6 bases; bases with no gene match: 11. The DNA for the CDR3 is TGTGCCAGCAGTCTAATCTCCGGGACAGGGGGAACTGAAGCTTTCTTT. Translated, it gives CASSLISGTGGTEAFF.

The J gene is TRBJ2-7, the V gene TRBV30; D ambiguous. The CDR3 extends over 11 amino acids. From germline, CDR1 is GTSNPN and CDR2 SVGIG (reference sequence). V was clipped by 3 bases and J by 3 bases, with 6 bases between them. The CDR3 coding sequence is TGTGCCTGGAGCTACAGCTACGAGCAGTACTTC. The encoded protein is CAWSYSYEQYF.

The gene calls are TRBV19 and TRBJ2-5; D is unresolved. CDR3 length: 13 residues. V was trimmed by 5 bases and J by 1 base, leaving 8 bases between them. Germline assignment: CDR1 LNHDA and CDR2 SQIVND (reference sequence). CDR3 residues: CASSPVPQETQYF. DNA for the CDR3: TGTGCCAGTAGTCCGGTACCCCAAGAGACCCAGTACTTC.

This chain joins TRBV7-6 and TRBJ2-5, with D possibly being TRBD2 (5 bases). The V end lost 0 bases, the J end lost 4 bases, and 9 bases lay between the germline ends. The CDR3 contains 14 residues. Germline CDR1 is SGHVS and CDR2 is FNYEAQ. The CDR3 here is CASSLASGRETQYF. CDR3 sequence (DNA): TGTGCCAGCAGCTTAGCCTCGGGAAGAGAGACCCAGTACTTC.

The chain carries TRBV2 and TRBJ2-1; D not certain. Trimming shortened V by 6 bases and J by 5 bases, and 8 bases separated the two germline ends. The CDR3 length is 12 residues. CDR1 is SNHLY, CDR2 FYNNEI, per germline. CDR3 in amino acids: CASSRGNNEQFF. CDR3 nucleotides: TGTGCCAGCAGCCGCGGTAACAATGAGCAGTTCTTC.

This chain joins TRBV10-3 and TRBJ1-5; tentatively, D is TRBD1 (6 bases). The CDR3 loop spans 15 amino acids. V lost 1 base, J lost 6 bases, and 13 bases lay in between. Per germline, CDR1 ENHRY and CDR2 SYGVKD. CDR3 in DNA: TGTGCCATCAGTGAGTGGTCAGGGGAATTTCAGCCCCAGCATTTT. Its translation: CAISEWSGEFQPQHF.

J is TRBJ2-1 and V is TRBV7-2; tentative D call: TRBD2 (5 bases). V was clipped by 4 bases and J by 12 bases, with 13 bases between them. Germline V gene lookup returns CDR1 SGHTA and CDR2 FQGNSA. This CDR3 is 12 amino acids long. CDR3 in DNA: TGTGCCAGCAGCTCCCCCCCCGGAGGGCAGTTCTTC. This encodes CASSSPPGGQFF. The entire variable domain, with the rest obtained from reference TRBV7-2 and TRBJ2-1, is as follows: GAGVSQSPSNKVTEKGKDVELRCDPISGHTALYWYRQSLGQGLEFLIYFQGNSAPDKSGLPSDRFSAERTGGSVSTLTIQRTQQEDSAVYLCASSSPPGGQFFGPGTRLTVL.

This sequence joins TRBV14 and TRBJ2-1, with D perhaps TRBD1 (6 bases). The CDR3 totals 17 residues. CDR1 is SGHDN and CDR2 is FVKESK in the germline V gene. The germline V and J ends were trimmed by 3 bases and 0 bases, with 15 bases remaining between them. CDR3 DNA sequence: TGTGCCAGCAGCCACGTCTGGCAGGGGAACTCCTACAATGAGCAGTTCTTC. It specifies CASSHVWQGNSYNEQFF.

DNA for the CDR3: TGTGCCAGCAGCTTAAGCGGCCACAATGAGCAGTTCTTC. Encoded protein: CASSLSGHNEQFF. V usage is TRBV7-3 and J usage is TRBJ2-1; D gene uncertain. The CDR3 spans 13 residues. V shed 1 base and J shed 5 bases, with 6 bases lying between them. CDR1 and CDR2 (germline): SGHTA, FQGTGA.

CDR3 region: CASSPGDGYEQYF. CDR3 in DNA: TGTGCCAGCAGCCCGGGGGACGGTTACGAGCAGTACTTC. V and J are TRBV13 and TRBJ2-7; D is possibly TRBD2 (6 bases). CDR1 and CDR2 (germline): PRHDT, FYEKMQ (reference sequence). The CDR3 is made up of 13 amino acids. V dropped 5 bases and J dropped 4 bases, with 12 bases sitting between them. The full variable domain, its missing parts supplied by reference TRBV13 and TRBJ2-7, is AAGVIQSPRHLIKEKRETATLKCYPIPRHDTVYWYQQGPGQDPQFLISFYEKMQSDKGSIPDRFSAQQFSDYHSELNMSSLELGDSALYFCASSPGDGYEQYFGPGTRLTVT.

V gene TRBV5-4 combines with J gene TRBJ2-5; TRBD2 matches 14 bases. CDR3 length: 15 amino acids. After removal of 4 bases from V and 4 bases from J, the junction contained 3 bases not matched to a gene. From germline, CDR1 is SGHNT and CDR2 YYREEE (reference sequence). The CDR3 DNA sequence: TGTGCCAGCAGCGACGGACTAGCGGGAGGAGAGACCCAGTACTTC. Translating it yields CASSDGLAGGETQYF.

The chain couples TRBV6-5 to TRBJ2-3, with TRBD2 as a possible D gene (6 bases). Per germline, CDR1 MNHEY and CDR2 SVGAGI. Trimming cost V 4 bases and J 4 bases, with 12 bases left between them. The CDR3 spans 14 residues. The CDR3 DNA sequence: TGTGCCAGCAGTTTGCGGGGTATCCCAGATACGCAGTATTTT. Amino acids: CASSLRGIPDTQYF.

V and J are TRBV25-1 and TRBJ2-1; 7 positions match TRBD2. The CDR3 contains 14 residues. J gave up 9 bases and V 7 bases, and 12 bases lay outside the gene matches. Germline CDR1 MGHDK, CDR2 SYGVNS. In nucleotides, the CDR3 is TGTGCCAGCAAGAAAGGACTAGAGTCGGGTGAGCAGTTCTTC. Translated, it gives CASKKGLESGEQFF. Supplemented by reference TRBV25-1 and TRBJ2-1, the full variable domain reads EADIYQTPRYLVIGTGKKITLECSQTMGHDKMYWYQQDPGMELHLIHYSYGVNSTEKGDLSSESTVSRIRTEHFPLTLESARPSHTSQYLCASKKGLESGEQFFGPGTRLTVL.

J is TRBJ1-5 and V is TRBV30; D may be TRBD1 (5 bases). The CDR3 has 16 amino acids. V was clipped by 1 base and J by 5 bases, with 18 bases between them. CDR1 and CDR2 (germline): GTSNPN, SVGIG (reference sequence). In DNA, the CDR3 is TGTGCCTGGAGTGAGACGGGGGACCTACCCCATCAGCCCCAGCATTTT. Amino acids: CAWSETGDLPHQPQHF.

J is TRBJ1-3 and V is TRBV6-5, with D uncertain. V was shortened by 6 bases and J by 0 bases, with 12 bases between the two germline ends. This CDR3 contains 15 residues. CDR1 and CDR2 (germline): MNHEY, SVGAGI. In DNA form, the CDR3 reads TGTGCCAGCAGGAACCCAGGATCCTCTGGAAACACCATATATTTT. Translation: CASRNPGSSGNTIYF.

The V and J genes are TRBV18 and TRBJ2-2, with D possibly TRBD1 on 6 matching bases. V lost 6 bases, J lost 6 bases, and 17 bases lay in between. The CDR3 is made up of 15 amino acids. Germline values: CDR1 KGHSH, CDR2 LQKENI. The CDR3 loop is CASSEVTGQAGELFF. CDR3 bases: TGTGCCAGCTCGGAGGTAACAGGGCAAGCCGGGGAGCTGTTTTTT.

The V and J genes are TRBV5-1 and TRBJ2-1; 10 bases agree with TRBD2. Germline CDR1 SGHRS, CDR2 YFSETQ. Losses at the gene ends were 0 bases for V and 5 bases for J; bases not matched to a gene: 8. This CDR3 comprises 17 residues. The CDR3 here is CASSLETFSGRHNEQFF. In DNA form, the CDR3 reads TGCGCCAGCAGCTTGGAGACATTTAGCGGGAGGCACAATGAGCAGTTCTTC.

V is TRBV5-1 and J is TRBJ2-7; 12 nucleotides align to TRBD2. Losses at the gene ends were 1 base for V and 7 bases for J; bases not matched to a gene: 6. CDR1 is SGHRS and CDR2 is YFSETQ in the germline V gene. This CDR3 spans 15 amino acids. The CDR3 coding sequence is TGCGCCAGCAGCTTGACTAGCGGGGGGTCTCGGGAGCAGTACTTC. Translated: CASSLTSGGSREQYF.

The V call is TRBV30, the J call TRBJ2-1; 9 nucleotides line up with TRBD2. Germline V lookup: CDR1 GTSNPN, CDR2 SVGIG (reference sequence). The CDR3 has 15 residues. The V and J ends lost 7 bases and 5 bases, in that order; junction bases with no gene match: 12. CDR3 loop: CASGPASGINNEQFF. CDR3 nucleotides: TGTGCCTCCGGACCCGCTAGCGGGATCAACAATGAGCAGTTCTTC.